Following are 25 T cell receptor beta chains from one sample sequenced in a study of shared clonotypes between healthy human individuals. Naive CD8 cells lacked CD45RO and underwent positive selection for CCR7, leaving out terminally differentiated effector memory CD45RA+ cells. Repertoires were generated with immunoSEQ multiplex PCR, while TCRdb's copy carries only in-frame clones and drops some. This table holds more than 500,000 clones, approximately 95% found once. Sequencing used naive CD8+ T cells sorted from blood. These receptors were taken from a woman aged 25 to 39 in good health.

The J gene is TRBJ1-4, the V gene TRBV30, with 12 bases aligning to TRBD1. With 1 base clipped from V and 13 bases from J, the junction kept 7 bases outside the gene matches. CDR3 size: 14 residues. Germline values: CDR1 GTSNPN, CDR2 SVGIG (reference sequence). CDR3 protein: CAWSAGTGGAGLFF. CDR3 bases: TGTGCCTGGAGTGCCGGGACAGGGGGCGCGGGACTGTTTTTT.

V is TRBV15 and J is TRBJ2-3; 10 bases align to TRBD2. Germline CDR1 LNHNV, CDR2 YYDKDF (reference sequence). J lost 0 bases, V lost 5 bases, and 5 bases had no gene match. There are 16 residues in the CDR3. CDR3 DNA: TGTGCCACCAGCCGTGGACTAGCGGAAAGCACAGATACGCAGTATTTT. It translates to CATSRGLAESTDTQYF.

V is TRBV6-5 and J is TRBJ1-1; D gene unclear. The CDR3 has 15 amino acids. CDR1 is MNHEY, CDR2 SVGAGI, per germline. The ends were cut back, 5 bases at V and 1 base at J, with 14 bases in the middle. The CDR3: CASSTTEESNTEAFF. The DNA of the CDR3 is TGTGCCAGCAGTACGACGGAAGAGTCGAACACTGAAGCTTTCTTT.

J is TRBJ2-7 and V is TRBV11-3; 8 nucleotides align to TRBD1. Trimming at V came to 5 bases and at J to 5 bases, leaving 2 bases not matched to a gene. This CDR3 has 12 residues. Germline values: CDR1 SGHNT, CDR2 YENEEA. In DNA, the CDR3 is TGTGCCAGCAGCACGACAGGGGACGAGCAGTACTTC. This sequence encodes CASSTTGDEQYF.

The V call is TRBV19, the J call TRBJ2-5; TRBD2 matches at 7 bases. Gene TRBJ2-7 matches the end of the DNA better, so the J call may be wrong. The length of the CDR3 is 14 residues. Germline V gene lookup returns CDR1 LNHDA and CDR2 SQIVND (reference sequence). The CDR3 region has the DNA TGTGCCACTACAGTGGCTAGCGGAACCTACGAGCAGTACTTC. Protein: CATTVASGTYEQYF.

The CDR3 DNA sequence: TGTGCCAGCAGGCTAAGCGGGAGCTCCTACGAGCAGTACTTC. Residues: CASRLSGSSYEQYF. This chain joins TRBV28 and TRBJ2-7; 8 bases match TRBD2. This CDR3 is built from 14 residues. The junction had 4 bases not matched to a gene; V was cut back by 6 bases and J by 0 bases. From germline, CDR1 is MDHEN and CDR2 SYDVKM.

The V gene is TRBV6-5, the J gene TRBJ1-3; TRBD1 agrees at 10 bases. The germline gives CDR1 MNHEY, CDR2 SVGAGI. J gave up 0 bases and V 6 bases, and 2 bases lay outside the gene matches. CDR3 length: 15 amino acids. The CDR3: CASSGQGGSGNTIYF. The CDR3 DNA reads as TGTGCCAGCAGCGGACAGGGGGGCTCTGGAAACACCATATATTTT.

This rearrangement joins TRBV29-1 to TRBJ2-7, with 11 positions matching TRBD2. This CDR3 comprises 14 residues. Germline-derived CDR1 and CDR2 are SQVTM and ANQGSEA. The junction had 8 bases not matched to a gene; V was cut back by 8 bases and J by 2 bases. CDR3 coding DNA: TGCAGCACAACTAGCGGGAGTACTCCCTACGAGCAGTACTTC. Residues: CSTTSGSTPYEQYF.

As concerns this clone: This sample also contains other DNA sequences that code for the same CDR3. The chain employs TRBV27 and TRBJ2-5; the match to TRBD2 covers 7 bases. Gene TRBJ2-7 matches the end of the DNA better, so the J call may be wrong. CDR1 and CDR2 (germline): MNHEY, SMNVEV (reference sequence). This CDR3 is 14 amino acids long. CDR3 amino acids: CASSLGGSSYEQYF. CDR3 DNA sequence: TGTGCCAGCAGTTTGGGCGGGAGCTCCTACGAGCAGTACTTC.

This clone was observed a single time. The gene calls are TRBV30 and TRBJ1-5; the D gene is possibly TRBD1 (5 bases). The CDR3 extends over 14 amino acids. Trimming removed 0 bases at V and 5 bases at J, with 11 bases between. CDR1 and CDR2 (germline): GTSNPN, SVGIG (reference sequence). DNA of the CDR3: TGTGCCTGGAGTGTGGGACCCGCGGATCAGCCCCAGCATTTT. This encodes CAWSVGPADQPQHF.

For the CDR3, the DNA is TGTGCCAGCAGGGGTGAGACAGGAAGCAAGTACACCTTC. It codes for CASRGETGSKYTF. The rearrangement uses TRBV2 and TRBJ1-2; the D gene is possibly TRBD1 (6 bases). The CDR3 is made up of 13 amino acids. Trimming removed 6 bases from V and 11 bases from J, with 19 bases in between. CDR1 SNHLY and CDR2 FYNNEI come from the germline V gene.

This sequence joins TRBV28 and TRBJ2-4; 7 nucleotides match TRBD1. The CDR3 length is 14 residues. Germline loops: CDR1 MDHEN, CDR2 SYDVKM. V shed 4 bases and J 8 bases; nucleotides not matched to a gene: 8. CDR3 protein: CASSSIQGVDIQYF. CDR3 sequence (DNA): TGTGCCAGCAGTTCTATCCAGGGGGTGGACATTCAGTACTTC.

V is TRBV7-9 and J is TRBJ2-7; tentatively, D is TRBD2 (5 bases). CDR1 is SEHNR, CDR2 FQNEAQ, per germline (reference sequence). This CDR3 is 14 amino acids long. V lost 1 base and J lost 2, with 9 bases in between. The CDR3 protein is CASSLDRDTYEQYF. CDR3 nucleotide sequence: TGTGCCAGCAGCTTAGATCGGGATACCTACGAGCAGTACTTC.

V usage is TRBV2 and J usage is TRBJ1-3, with 7 positions matching TRBD1. Trimming took 6 bases from V and 0 from J; bases not matched to a gene: 11. Germline CDR1 and CDR2: SNHLY and FYNNEI. This CDR3 comprises 17 residues. The CDR3 spells CASRDRVGGDSGNTIYF. The CDR3 DNA sequence: TGTGCCAGCAGAGACAGGGTCGGAGGTGACTCTGGAAACACCATATATTTT.

This clone was seen only once. The rearrangement uses TRBV15 and TRBJ1-1; a possible D gene is TRBD1 (6 bases). CDR3 length: 17 amino acids. Trimming pared 0 bases from V and 0 bases from J, leaving 14 bases between. Germline V gene data show CDR1 as LNHNV and CDR2 as YYDKDF (reference sequence). The DNA for the CDR3 is TGTGCCACCAGCAGAGATCGGGGGGCCTCAATGAACACTGAAGCTTTCTTT. Protein sequence: CATSRDRGASMNTEAFF.

V usage is TRBV4-2 and J usage is TRBJ1-2; 9 bases map to TRBD1. This CDR3 has 16 residues. Germline loops: CDR1 LGHNA, CDR2 YNFKEQ. The J segment lost 0 bases and the V segment lost 3 bases, leaving 5 bases of the junction unmatched. CDR3 region: CASSHPGTGTNYGYTF. DNA of the CDR3: TGTGCCAGCAGCCACCCCGGGACAGGGACTAACTATGGCTACACCTTC.

The chain joins TRBV19 to TRBJ2-2; D gene unclear. The CDR3 has 13 amino acids. The V end was cut by 3 bases, the J end by 6 bases, with 8 bases between. The germline gives CDR1 LNHDA, CDR2 SQIVND (reference sequence). This CDR3 is CASSILAAGELFF. CDR3 coding DNA: TGTGCCAGTAGTATTCTCGCGGCCGGGGAGCTGTTTTTT.

The chain couples TRBV5-1 to TRBJ2-4; 7 nucleotides agree with TRBD1. The germline CDR1 and CDR2 sequences are SGHRS and YFSETQ. CDR3 length: 18 residues. The J segment lost 1 base and the V segment lost 1 base, leaving 11 bases of the junction unmatched. The CDR3 protein is CASSLLPGGLFAKNIQYF. The DNA of the CDR3 is TGCGCCAGCAGCTTGCTGCCAGGGGGATTGTTCGCCAAAAACATTCAGTACTTC.

The CDR3: CASSGQGASEAFF. The CDR3 DNA is TGTGCCAGTTCGGGACAGGGGGCTTCGGAAGCTTTCTTT. The chain joins TRBV5-4 to TRBJ1-1; 12 bases line up with TRBD1. This CDR3 contains 13 residues. Looked up from germline, CDR1 is SGHNT and CDR2 is YYREEE (reference sequence). The junction had 7 bases not matched to a gene; V was cut back by 8 bases and J by 8 bases.

The chain is built from TRBV27 and TRBJ2-7; a possible D gene is TRBD1 (6 bases). The ends were cut back, 6 bases at V and 4 bases at J, with 16 bases in the middle. The CDR3 has 14 amino acids. Per the germline V gene, CDR1 is MNHEY and CDR2 is SMNVEV (reference sequence). The CDR3 region is CASSPNRDGYEQYF. The CDR3 DNA reads as TGTGCCAGCAGCCCGAACAGGGACGGGTACGAGCAGTACTTC.

The chain uses TRBV27 and TRBJ1-4; D gene unclear. The CDR3 contains 13 residues. Germline loops: CDR1 MNHEY, CDR2 SMNVEV (reference sequence). Deletions cut 3 bases from V and 3 bases from J, with 5 bases between. In DNA, the CDR3 is TGTGCCAGCAGTTTCTGGCCTAATGAAAAACTGTTTTTT. Amino acid sequence: CASSFWPNEKLFF. Using reference TRBV27 and TRBJ1-4 for the parts outside the CDR3, the full variable domain is EAQVTQNPRYLITVTGKKLTVTCSQNMNHEYMSWYRQDPGLGLRQIYYSMNVEVTDKGDVPEGYKVSRKEKRNFPLILESPSPNQTSLYFCASSFWPNEKLFFGSGTQLSVL.

The rearrangement links TRBV9 to TRBJ1-2; perhaps TRBD1 as D (5 bases). V shed 6 bases and J shed 7 bases, with 13 bases lying between them. Germline V gene sequence: CDR1 SGDLS, CDR2 YYNGEE. The CDR3 runs to 12 residues. The CDR3 bases are TGTGCCAGCAAAGGCCCTAGGGGTGGCTACACCTTC. It encodes CASKGPRGGYTF.

V is TRBV15 and J is TRBJ1-2, with D hard to call. Trimming removed 3 bases from V and 7 bases from J, with 12 bases in between. Germline V CDR1 and CDR2: LNHNV, YYDKDF (reference sequence). The CDR3 contains 13 residues. The CDR3 here is CATSSRSGSGYTF. DNA of the CDR3: TGTGCCACCAGCAGCCGGTCGGGATCTGGCTACACCTTC.

V gene TRBV19 combines with J gene TRBJ2-2; 9 nucleotides line up with TRBD2. V lost 4 bases, J lost 3 bases, and 9 bases stayed unmatched. CDR1 LNHDA and CDR2 SQIVND come from the germline V gene (reference sequence). The CDR3 spans 17 residues. CDR3 sequence: CASSTGGREGDTGELFF. In DNA, the CDR3 is TGTGCCAGTAGTACAGGAGGGCGGGAGGGCGACACCGGGGAGCTGTTTTTT.

This chain uses TRBV27 with TRBJ2-1; 8 bases are a match to TRBD2. Per germline, CDR1 MNHEY and CDR2 SMNVEV (reference sequence). The CDR3 sequence is 15 residues long. Losses at the gene ends were 0 bases for V and 4 bases for J; bases not matched to a gene: 2. As DNA, the CDR3 is TGTGCCAGCAGTTTATCGGTAGCGGGATACAATGAGCAGTTCTTC. Encoded protein: CASSLSVAGYNEQFF.